This T cell receptor beta chain was identified in a study of blood T cell repertoires in COVID-19. Study in general: COVID-19 samples from acute and convalescent phases originated in the United States, Italy and Spain. Sources were T cells, B-cell-depleted T cells, or PBMCs; the material itself was cDNA or gDNA.

Original handling: For nucleated cells, counts were estimated from reference gene primer amplification. Some clones are missing from TCRdb's copy, which holds only in-frame ones; the method was immunoSEQ multiplex PCR. V and J calls and clone size are copied from that table; D and trimming were computed from the DNA. Of 110,000 or so clones in the sample, more than 80% are singletons; the top ten hold 1% to 1.4%. The V segment lost 0 bases and the J segment 2 bases; nucleotides outside the gene matches: 6. The germline V gene has CDR1 SGDLS and CDR2 YYNGEE. There are 16 residues in the CDR3. Sequenced input: peripheral blood. The V and J genes are TRBV9 and TRBJ2-5; the match to TRBD2 covers 8 bases. The sequence was collected from a human donor in a cohort sampled during active COVID-19. CDR3 loop: CASSVEGSGVQETQYF. Written as DNA, the CDR3 is TGTGCCAGCAGCGTAGAGGGTAGCGGGGTTCAAGAGACCCAGTACTTC.